Listed below are T cell receptor beta chains from one sample, sequenced in a study of blood T cell repertoires in COVID-19. Method: immunoSEQ multiplex PCR; TCRdb's copy keeps in-frame clones and lacks some. The data hold 70,000 to 80,000 clones, with around 85% observed a single time. What was sequenced was peripheral blood. The receptor source for this set is a woman older than 75 with active or convalescent COVID-19. Both conserved end residues are part of each CDR3. D genes are given only for firm matches. Clone size, where shown, is once, few, many, or a class for clones that have expanded.

V gene: TRBV5-1
D gene: TRBD2
J gene: TRBJ2-5
clone size: once
CDR3 DNA: TGCGCCAGCAGCGCGGGGACTAGCTTTTCGGAGACCCAGTACTTC
CDR3 protein: CASSAGTSFSETQYF

V gene: TRBV5-6
D gene: -
J gene: TRBJ1-5
clone size: -
CDR3 DNA: TGTGCCAGCAGCTTACGGGTTAGCAATCAGCCCCAGCATTTT
CDR3 protein: CASSLRVSNQPQHF

V gene: TRBV11-3
D gene: -
J gene: TRBJ1-1
clone size: -
CDR3 DNA: TGTGCCAGCAGCCCCAACAGGGTCAGCACTGAAGCTTTCTTT
CDR3 protein: CASSPNRVSTEAFF

V gene: TRBV27
D gene: TRBD1
J gene: TRBJ1-6
clone size: -
CDR3 DNA: TGTGCCAGCAGTTTGAGGGGGCCTTTTCGAGCCCGAGATTCACCCCTCCACTTT
CDR3 protein: CASSLRGPFRARDSPLHF

V gene: TRBV5-6
D gene: -
J gene: TRBJ1-5
clone size: -
CDR3 DNA: TGTGCCAGCAGCTTGGGAGAAGGGGTCGGCAATCAGCCCCAGCATTTT
CDR3 protein: CASSLGEGVGNQPQHF

V gene: TRBV12-5
D gene: TRBD1
J gene: TRBJ1-2
clone size: -
CDR3 DNA: TGTGCTAGTGGTTTGGCCAACCTAGAAGGGACAGGGGCTTTCGCCTCCTATGGCTACACCTTC
CDR3 protein: CASGLANLEGTGAFASYGYTF

V gene: TRBV5-1
D gene: -
J gene: TRBJ1-4
clone size: -
CDR3 DNA: TGCGCCCCCCGGGAGGACCGGATAAACCACTTGAGAACTAATGAAAAACTGTTTTTT
CDR3 protein: CAPREDRINHLRTNEKLFF

V gene: TRBV3-1/TRBV3-2
D gene: TRBD1
J gene: TRBJ1-1
clone size: -
CDR3 DNA: TGTGCCAGCAGTCCAGGGGGCGAAGGGTACACTGAAGCTTTCTTT
CDR3 protein: CASSPGGEGYTEAFF

V gene: TRBV9
D gene: -
J gene: TRBJ1-5
clone size: -
CDR3 DNA: TGTGCCAGCAGCGTAGAGACAGATCAGCCCCAGCATTTT
CDR3 protein: CASSVETDQPQHF

V gene: TRBV4-3
D gene: -
J gene: TRBJ2-3
clone size: -
CDR3 DNA: TGCGCCAGCAGCCAGTCAATTTTAGGAGACGCAGATACGCAGTATTTT
CDR3 protein: CASSQSILGDADTQYF

V gene: TRBV7-2
D gene: -
J gene: TRBJ1-2
clone size: -
CDR3 DNA: TGTGCCAGCAGCCTTACCGACAGCTACTATGGCTACACCTTC
CDR3 protein: CASSLTDSYYGYTF

V gene: TRBV7-2
D gene: TRBD2
J gene: TRBJ2-7
clone size: -
CDR3 DNA: TGTGCCAGCAGCTTCCCCGGGACTAGCGGGGTGCACGAGCAGTACTTC
CDR3 protein: CASSFPGTSGVHEQYF

V gene: TRBV25-1
D gene: -
J gene: TRBJ1-2
clone size: -
CDR3 DNA: TGTGCCAGCAGTGACCGCTATGGCTACACCTTC
CDR3 protein: CASSDRYGYTF

V gene: TRBV28
D gene: -
J gene: TRBJ1-5
clone size: -
CDR3 DNA: TGTGCCACCCGGGGGACGAATCAGCCCCAGCATTTT
CDR3 protein: CATRGTNQPQHF

V gene: TRBV10-2
D gene: -
J gene: TRBJ1-6
clone size: -
CDR3 DNA: TGCGCCAGCAGTGAGTGGGGAGGGATGAATTCACCCCTCCACTTT
CDR3 protein: CASSEWGGMNSPLHF

V gene: TRBV18
D gene: -
J gene: TRBJ2-5
clone size: -
CDR3 DNA: TGTGCCAGCTCACCGCCTCAGGGGCTCCAAGAGACCCAGTACTTC
CDR3 protein: CASSPPQGLQETQYF

V gene: TRBV11-3
D gene: -
J gene: TRBJ1-1
clone size: -
CDR3 DNA: TGTGCCAGCAGCTTAACCGGTACTGAAGCTTTCTTT
CDR3 protein: CASSLTGTEAFF

V gene: TRBV5-6
D gene: TRBD1
J gene: TRBJ1-2
clone size: -
CDR3 DNA: TGTGCCAGCAGCTTGTCCCCACAGGGGTTCAATGGCTACACCTTC
CDR3 protein: CASSLSPQGFNGYTF

V gene: TRBV19
D gene: -
J gene: TRBJ2-1
clone size: -
CDR3 DNA: TGTGCCAGCAGACAGCTCCCCTCCTACAATGAGCAGTTCTTC
CDR3 protein: CASRQLPSYNEQFF

V gene: TRBV14
D gene: -
J gene: TRBJ1-1
clone size: -
CDR3 DNA: TGTGCCAGCAGCCAAGTCATACAGGGACGTGAAGCTTTCTTT
CDR3 protein: CASSQVIQGREAFF

V gene: TRBV11-2
D gene: TRBD2
J gene: TRBJ2-7
clone size: -
CDR3 DNA: TGTGCCAGCAGGAAGGGGCTAGCGGGGGGCGAGCAGTACTTC
CDR3 protein: CASRKGLAGGEQYF

V gene: TRBV7-2
D gene: -
J gene: TRBJ2-7
clone size: -
CDR3 DNA: TGTGCCAGCAGCTTAGCACGGTCGGTAGAGCAGTACTTC
CDR3 protein: CASSLARSVEQYF

V gene: TRBV10-2
D gene: -
J gene: TRBJ1-2
clone size: -
CDR3 DNA: TGCGCCAGCAGTTTCGGGGGACTTCCCGGGGGCTACACCTTC
CDR3 protein: CASSFGGLPGGYTF

V gene: TRBV19
D gene: -
J gene: TRBJ1-3
clone size: -
CDR3 DNA: TGTGCCAGTAGTATCGGGGACACCATATATTTT
CDR3 protein: CASSIGDTIYF

V gene: TRBV29-1
D gene: -
J gene: TRBJ1-2
clone size: -
CDR3 DNA: TGCAGCGTTGAAGATCTTCAGGAATCCTATGGCTACACCTTC
CDR3 protein: CSVEDLQESYGYTF

V gene: TRBV7-8
D gene: -
J gene: TRBJ1-3
clone size: -
CDR3 DNA: TGTGCCAGCAGCCCCCGAGGGGGTAGTGGAAACACCATATATTTT
CDR3 protein: CASSPRGGSGNTIYF

V gene: TRBV28
D gene: -
J gene: TRBJ1-4
clone size: -
CDR3 DNA: TGTGCCAGCACCGCTCCCATTGACACGCGAAAACTGTTTTTT
CDR3 protein: CASTAPIDTRKLFF

V gene: TRBV28
D gene: TRBD1
J gene: TRBJ2-4
clone size: -
CDR3 DNA: TGTGCCAGCAGTTTGCCGACAGGGGCGAAAAACAAAAACATTCAGTACTTC
CDR3 protein: CASSLPTGAKNKNIQYF

V gene: TRBV6-1
D gene: TRBD2
J gene: TRBJ2-3
clone size: -
CDR3 DNA: TGTGCCAGCAGTGAAAATAGCGGGGGGGTAACAGATACGCAGTATTTT
CDR3 protein: CASSENSGGVTDTQYF

V gene: TRBV29-1
D gene: -
J gene: TRBJ1-3
clone size: -
CDR3 DNA: TGCAGCGTTGTAGGTGGAGGAGGAAACACCATATATTTT
CDR3 protein: CSVVGGGGNTIYF

V gene: TRBV7-8
D gene: -
J gene: TRBJ1-1
clone size: -
CDR3 DNA: TGTGCCAGCAGCTTAGGGGGACCGGGACACCCCTCGATAGAAGCTTTCTTT
CDR3 protein: CASSLGGPGHPSIEAFF

V gene: TRBV6-1
D gene: -
J gene: TRBJ2-7
clone size: -
CDR3 DNA: TGTGCCAGCAGTGAAGGCAGGGCTAGCTCCTACGAGCAGTACTTC
CDR3 protein: CASSEGRASSYEQYF

V gene: TRBV19
D gene: -
J gene: TRBJ1-1
clone size: -
CDR3 DNA: TGTGCCAGTAGTACCCAGGGGAGAACTGAAGCTTTCTTT
CDR3 protein: CASSTQGRTEAFF

V gene: TRBV18
D gene: -
J gene: TRBJ1-5
clone size: -
CDR3 DNA: TGTGCCAGCTCCTTTGGAGACAATCAGCCCCAGCATTTT
CDR3 protein: CASSFGDNQPQHF

V gene: TRBV12-3/TRBV12-4
D gene: -
J gene: TRBJ1-1
clone size: -
CDR3 DNA: TGTGCCAGCAGTCCCCACGGAGGTGAAGCTTTCTTT
CDR3 protein: CASSPHGGEAFF

V gene: TRBV30
D gene: -
J gene: TRBJ1-2
clone size: -
CDR3 DNA: TGTGCCTGGAGTCCCCGGAACTATGGCTACACCTTC
CDR3 protein: CAWSPRNYGYTF

V gene: TRBV30
D gene: -
J gene: TRBJ1-2
clone size: -
CDR3 DNA: TGTGCCTACCCGCAGGATAACTATGGCTACACCTTC
CDR3 protein: CAYPQDNYGYTF

V gene: TRBV7-3
D gene: TRBD1
J gene: TRBJ1-1
clone size: -
CDR3 DNA: TGTGCCAGCAGCTCCCAGGGGGCGAACACTGAAGCTTTCTTT
CDR3 protein: CASSSQGANTEAFF

V gene: TRBV19
D gene: TRBD1
J gene: TRBJ1-1
clone size: few
CDR3 DNA: TGTGCCAGTAGTGCCCGAGACAGGGGCACTGAAGCTTTCTTT
CDR3 protein: CASSARDRGTEAFF

V gene: TRBV4-2
D gene: -
J gene: TRBJ2-2
clone size: -
CDR3 DNA: TGTGCCAGCAGCCAGTCTTTGGGCGAGAACACCGGGGAGCTGTTTTTT
CDR3 protein: CASSQSLGENTGELFF

V gene: TRBV4-1
D gene: -
J gene: TRBJ2-3
clone size: -
CDR3 DNA: TGCGCCAGCAGCCAAGTCTTAGGGGGCACAGATACGCAGTATTTT
CDR3 protein: CASSQVLGGTDTQYF

V gene: TRBV7-8
D gene: TRBD1
J gene: TRBJ2-7
clone size: -
CDR3 DNA: TGTGCCAGCAGACCGCGGACAGGCTCCTACGAGCAGTACTTC
CDR3 protein: CASRPRTGSYEQYF

V gene: TRBV6-2/TRBV6-3
D gene: -
J gene: TRBJ1-5
clone size: -
CDR3 DNA: TGTGCCAGCAGTTCAGACACTCAGCCCCAGCATTTT
CDR3 protein: CASSSDTQPQHF

V gene: TRBV27
D gene: -
J gene: TRBJ1-1
clone size: -
CDR3 DNA: TGTGCCAGCAGTTCGACCTTACAGGTCCTCATGAACACTGAAGCTTTCTTT
CDR3 protein: CASSSTLQVLMNTEAFF

V gene: TRBV7-9
D gene: -
J gene: TRBJ1-2
clone size: -
CDR3 DNA: TGTGCCAGCAGCTTAGGTCAACAGAGCTATGGCTACACCTTC
CDR3 protein: CASSLGQQSYGYTF

V gene: TRBV21-1
D gene: -
J gene: TRBJ2-7
clone size: -
CDR3 DNA: TGTGCCAGCAGCAACCTTAGTAGGGATTGGCGGGCCTACGAGCAGTACTTC
CDR3 protein: CASSNLSRDWRAYEQYF

V gene: TRBV7-9
D gene: -
J gene: TRBJ2-7
clone size: -
CDR3 DNA: TGTGCCAGCAGCTCAAGGGGAAGTGCTTACGAGCAGTACTTC
CDR3 protein: CASSSRGSAYEQYF

V gene: TRBV2
D gene: -
J gene: TRBJ1-5
clone size: -
CDR3 DNA: TGTGCCAGCAGGGTCAGGGAAGACGGCGATCAGCCCCAGCATTTT
CDR3 protein: CASRVREDGDQPQHF

V gene: TRBV7-3
D gene: -
J gene: TRBJ2-2
clone size: -
CDR3 DNA: TGTGCCAGCAGCTCCTCGAACACCGGGGAGCTGTTTTTT
CDR3 protein: CASSSSNTGELFF

V gene: TRBV10-3
D gene: -
J gene: TRBJ1-4
clone size: -
CDR3 DNA: TGTGCCATCGCAGGAACTAATGAAAAACTGTTTTTT
CDR3 protein: CAIAGTNEKLFF

V gene: TRBV5-5
D gene: -
J gene: TRBJ2-6
clone size: -
CDR3 DNA: TGTGCCAGCAGCTTGGGGCGACAGGACGCTTCTGTCCTGACTTTC
CDR3 protein: CASSLGRQDASVLTF

V gene: TRBV5-1
D gene: -
J gene: TRBJ1-2
clone size: few
CDR3 DNA: TGCGCCAGCAGCCCGGTCGACAGTTTCGCAGGCTACACCTTC
CDR3 protein: CASSPVDSFAGYTF